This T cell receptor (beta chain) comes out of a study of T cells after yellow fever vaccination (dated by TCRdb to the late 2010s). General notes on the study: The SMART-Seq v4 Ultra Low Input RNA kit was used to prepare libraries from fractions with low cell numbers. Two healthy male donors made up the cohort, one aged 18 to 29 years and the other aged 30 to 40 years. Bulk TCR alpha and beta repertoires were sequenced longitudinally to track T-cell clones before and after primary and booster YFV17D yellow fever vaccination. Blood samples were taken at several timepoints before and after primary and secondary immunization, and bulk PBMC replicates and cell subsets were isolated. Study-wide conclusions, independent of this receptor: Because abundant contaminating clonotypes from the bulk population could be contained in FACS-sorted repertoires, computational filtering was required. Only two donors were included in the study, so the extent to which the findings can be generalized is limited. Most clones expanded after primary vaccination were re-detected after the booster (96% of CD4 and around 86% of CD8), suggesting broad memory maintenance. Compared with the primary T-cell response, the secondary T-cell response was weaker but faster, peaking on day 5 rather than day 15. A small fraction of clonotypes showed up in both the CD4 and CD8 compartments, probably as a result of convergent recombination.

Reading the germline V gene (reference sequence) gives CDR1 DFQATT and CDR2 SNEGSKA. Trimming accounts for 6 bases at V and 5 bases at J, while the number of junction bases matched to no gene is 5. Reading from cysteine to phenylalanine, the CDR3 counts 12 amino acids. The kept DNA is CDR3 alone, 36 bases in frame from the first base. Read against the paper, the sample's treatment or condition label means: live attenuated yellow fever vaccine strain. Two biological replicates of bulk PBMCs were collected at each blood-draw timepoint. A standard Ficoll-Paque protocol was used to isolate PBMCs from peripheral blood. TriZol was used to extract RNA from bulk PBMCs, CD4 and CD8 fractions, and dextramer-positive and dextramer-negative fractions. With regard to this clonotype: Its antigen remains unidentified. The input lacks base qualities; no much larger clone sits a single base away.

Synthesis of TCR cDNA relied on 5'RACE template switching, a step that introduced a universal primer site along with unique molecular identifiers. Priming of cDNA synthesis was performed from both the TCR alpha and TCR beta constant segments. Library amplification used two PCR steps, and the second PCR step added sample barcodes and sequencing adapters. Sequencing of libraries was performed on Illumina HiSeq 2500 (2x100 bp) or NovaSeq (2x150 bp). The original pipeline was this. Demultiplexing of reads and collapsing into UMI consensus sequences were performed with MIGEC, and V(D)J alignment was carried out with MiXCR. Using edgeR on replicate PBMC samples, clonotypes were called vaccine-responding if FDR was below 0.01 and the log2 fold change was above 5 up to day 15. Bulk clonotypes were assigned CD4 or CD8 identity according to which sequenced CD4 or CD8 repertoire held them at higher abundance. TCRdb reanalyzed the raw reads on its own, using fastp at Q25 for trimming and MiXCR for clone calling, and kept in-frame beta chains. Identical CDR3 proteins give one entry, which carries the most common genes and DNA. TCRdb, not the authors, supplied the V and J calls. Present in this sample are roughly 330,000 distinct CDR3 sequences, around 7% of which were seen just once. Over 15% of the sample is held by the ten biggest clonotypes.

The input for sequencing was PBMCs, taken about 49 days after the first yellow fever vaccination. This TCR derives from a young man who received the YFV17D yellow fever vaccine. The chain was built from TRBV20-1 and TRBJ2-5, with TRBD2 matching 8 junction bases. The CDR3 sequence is CSAAGGSETQYF. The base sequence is TGCAGTGCGGCGGGGGGCTCGGAGACCCAGTACTTC.